These T cell receptor beta chains were read from a single sample in a study of shared clonotypes between healthy human individuals. Produced via immunoSEQ multiplex PCR; TCRdb's table is partial and in-frame only. The table has 2 million to 2.5 million clones, more than 90% seen once. Sequencing was carried out using naive CD4+ T cells sorted from blood. All receptors come from a man aged 18 to 35 in good health. Each CDR3 is given with its conserved first and last residue. D genes are given only for firm matches. Not all rows give a size; the values are once, few, many and, for expanded clones, a class.

TRBV9,NA,NA,TRBJ2-5,TGTGCCAGCAGCGTTCGGGACATCCGGGAGACCCAGTACTTC,CASSVRDIRETQYF
TRBV6-5,NA,NA,TRBJ1-1,TGTGCCAGCAGAAACCGGGACCTCGCTGGGACTGAAGCTTTCTTT,CASRNRDLAGTEAFF
TRBV29-1,NA,NA,TRBJ1-2,TGCAGCGTTGACGTGGGTAACTATGGCTACACCTTC,CSVDVGNYGYTF
TRBV5-1,NA,NA,TRBJ1-4,TGCGCCAGCAGCTTGGAGGGGAGCCGGAATGAAAAACTGTTTTTT,CASSLEGSRNEKLFF
TRBV9,NA,NA,TRBJ2-5,TGTGCCAGCAGCGTAGCCCCAACAGAGACCCAGTACTTC,CASSVAPTETQYF
TRBV2,NA,NA,TRBJ2-7,TGTGCCAGCAGTGAAGAGGGGCAGGGACCCTACGAGCAGTACTTC,CASSEEGQGPYEQYF
TRBV5-1,TRBD2,NA,TRBJ2-5,TGCGCCAGCAGCGCGGCGGGGCGGGGGGCCCTTGGAACGTACCAAGAGACCCAGTACTTC,CASSAAGRGALGTYQETQYF
TRBV5-5,NA,NA,TRBJ1-2,TGTGCCAGCAGTTCTGCCTCCACCGGGCCAAGGAGGACCTTC,CASSSASTGPRRTF
TRBV6-1,NA,NA,TRBJ2-3,TGTGCCAGCTCGTTCGGAGGGAGCACAGATACGCAGTATTTT,CASSFGGSTDTQYF
TRBV5-6,NA,NA,TRBJ2-2,TGTGCCAGCAGCCCCCGACAATGGTATGACACCGGGGAGCTGTTTTTT,CASSPRQWYDTGELFF
TRBV4-2,TRBD2,once,TRBJ2-7,TGTGCCAGCAGCCAAGGAATGGACCTCAGGACTAGCGGCCCTTGGGAGCAGTACTTC,CASSQGMDLRTSGPWEQYF
TRBV15,NA,NA,TRBJ2-5,TGTGCCACCAGCAAGGTACCCGGGGAGACCCAGTACTTC,CATSKVPGETQYF